The rows below give T cell receptor beta chains drawn from one sample of a study of cytomegalovirus exposure and HLA in healthy donors. Data came from immunoSEQ multiplex PCR; TCRdb stores just in-frame clones and leaves some out. The table lists around 140,000 clones, about 9.2% of them singletons. Material: PBMCs. The receptors originated from a woman in her forties in good health and CMV-seropositive. Both conserved end residues are part of each CDR3. Size values are once, few and many counts, or a class for expanded clones, and some rows have none.

CDR3 length | clone size | V gene | CDR3 protein
17 | . | TRBV2 | CASTGTGSTSGANVLTF
14 | few | TRBV19 | CASSIGSGTDTQYF
14 | . | TRBV6-1 | CASSEQGVRYGYTF
12 | few | TRBV5-1 | CASSFGGAEAFF
14 | few | TRBV5-1 | CASSLDGGFTEAFF
15 | few | TRBV6-5 | CASSSKGIGNTEAFF
17 | . | TRBV18 | CASSRDRERNSGNTIYF
14 | few | TRBV7-2 | CASSLGEGYTEAFF
14 | . | TRBV9 | CASSEGQGYYGYTF
13 | few | TRBV2 | CASSQGFGQPQHF
13 | few | TRBV5-1 | CASRDTDTGELFF
14 | . | TRBV2 | CASSAGGAGNTIYF
16 | . | TRBV5-5 | CASSPVRQAYNSPLHF
14 | few | TRBV5-1 | CASSSNVAANEQFF
15 | few | TRBV5-1 | CASSLVGGAYNEQFF
15 | . | TRBV6-6 | CASSYGTGATDTQYF
14 | . | TRBV2 | CASSPGIPLRGYTF
15 | . | TRBV6-5 | CASRLAGGSYNEQFF
18 | . | TRBV7-9 | CASRDRTGGRLRRQPQHF
14 | . | TRBV5-1 | CASSLQGYNEKLFF
12 | . | TRBV29-1 | CSVSQTGDEAFF
16 | few | TRBV10-3 | CAISERTSGDYNEQFF
14 | few | TRBV19 | CASSHRSNDYGYTF
14 | . | TRBV2 | CASSGAGGPYEQYF